This is a list of T cell receptor beta chains from one sample in a study of identical twins. TCRdb reanalysed the 5' RACE reads using MiXCR and keeps one entry per CDR3 protein. This sample yields about 1.7 million distinct CDR3 sequences, of which roughly a third are seen a single time; about 0.27% belongs to the top ten. Sequenced: cord blood. The origin of the receptors is a newborn girl in good health. Each CDR3 is given with its conserved first and last residue. D genes are given only for firm matches. Size tells how often a clone was seen (once, few, many) or the class of an expanded clone, and some rows leave it out.

CDR3 protein	CDR3 DNA	D gene	V gene	clone size	J gene
CSARIPRAPSDTQYF	TGCAGTGCCCGCATCCCGCGGGCCCCCTCGGATACGCAGTATTTT	-	TRBV20-1	few	TRBJ2-3
CASSLRLDNEQFF	TGTGCCAGCAGCTTGAGGCTGGACAATGAGCAGTTCTTC	-	TRBV7-2	-	TRBJ2-1
CASSQDGPSGGNGELFF	TGTGCCAGCAGCCAAGATGGTCCTAGCGGGGGAAACGGGGAGCTGTTTTTT	TRBD2	TRBV4-2	-	TRBJ2-2
CASSPLAGRLDTQYF	TGTGCCAGCAGCCCACTAGCGGGGAGGTTGGATACGCAGTATTTT	TRBD2	TRBV28	few	TRBJ2-3
CASSPRTSGGAEEQFF	TGTGCCAGCAGCCCCAGGACTAGCGGGGGGGCTGAGGAGCAGTTCTTC	TRBD2	TRBV5-4	-	TRBJ2-1
CSAPTGLAQYF	TGCAGTGCGCCGACAGGACTGGCGCAGTATTTT	-	TRBV20-1	-	TRBJ2-3
CSVEARRERETQYF	TGCAGCGTTGAAGCCCGACGGGAACGGGAGACCCAGTACTTC	-	TRBV29-1	few	TRBJ2-5
CSARERGGINQPQHF	TGCAGTGCTAGAGAGCGGGGGGGGATCAATCAGCCCCAGCATTTT	-	TRBV20-1	-	TRBJ1-5
CASSYSSPWMNTGELFF	TGTGCCAGCAGTTACTCGAGTCCGTGGATGAACACCGGGGAGCTGTTTTTT	-	TRBV6-5	-	TRBJ2-2
CASSLVYRTKNIQYF	TGTGCCAGCAGCTTAGTGTATAGGACCAAAAACATTCAGTACTTC	-	TRBV11-2	-	TRBJ2-4
CASGLGTGTVDGDTQYF	TGTGCTAGTGGTTTGGGGACCGGGACAGTGGATGGAGATACGCAGTATTTT	TRBD1	TRBV12-5	-	TRBJ2-3
CASSTQGTGANVLTF	TGTGCCAGCAGTACCCAGGGGACTGGGGCCAACGTCCTGACTTTC	-	TRBV28	-	TRBJ2-6
CRGRTGGRWNTEAFF	TGCAGGGGACGGACAGGGGGCCGTTGGAACACTGAAGCTTTCTTT	TRBD1	TRBV20-1	-	TRBJ1-1
CSARGRVDGYTF	TGCAGTGCTAGGGGGAGGGTCGATGGCTACACCTTC	-	TRBV20-1	-	TRBJ1-2
CSVPTRQGNQETQYF	TGCAGCGTTCCCACACGTCAGGGGAACCAAGAGACCCAGTACTTC	-	TRBV29-1	many	TRBJ2-5
CASSQRSLAGAPDTQYF	TGTGCCAGCAGCCAACGGTCGCTAGCGGGAGCCCCAGATACGCAGTATTTT	TRBD2	TRBV27	once	TRBJ2-3
CASRNDRLNYEQYF	TGTGCCAGCCGCAACGACAGGTTGAACTACGAGCAGTACTTC	-	TRBV6-6	-	TRBJ2-7
CASSFETGKLFF	TGTGCCAGCAGCTTTGAGACAGGGAAGCTGTTTTTT	TRBD1	TRBV13	few	TRBJ1-4
CASSETRSPAEQYF	TGTGCCAGCAGTGAAACTAGATCGCCAGCCGAGCAGTACTTC	-	TRBV2	once	TRBJ2-7
CASSSFRLAGGPGHEQFF	TGTGCCAGCAGCTCCTTTAGACTAGCGGGAGGGCCGGGGCATGAGCAGTTCTTC	TRBD2	TRBV7-8	-	TRBJ2-1
CASRPWSPSGASYEQYF	TGTGCCAGCAGGCCCTGGAGTCCTAGCGGGGCCTCCTACGAGCAGTACTTC	TRBD2	TRBV28	few	TRBJ2-7
CSVWLPGNTIYF	TGCAGCGTTTGGCTACCTGGAAACACCATATATTTT	-	TRBV29-1	few	TRBJ1-3
CASSRYRASNYGYTF	TGTGCCAGCAGTCGATACAGGGCCTCTAACTATGGCTACACCTTC	-	TRBV6-2/TRBV6-3	-	TRBJ1-2
CASSLGRGKDTGELFF	TGTGCCAGCAGTTTAGGGCGGGGTAAGGACACCGGGGAGCTGTTTTTT	-	TRBV28	-	TRBJ2-2
CSVAKSGAYNEQFF	TGCAGCGTTGCCAAATCCGGGGCCTACAATGAGCAGTTCTTC	-	TRBV29-1	many	TRBJ2-1
CASSQVWASPYNEQYF	TGTGCCAGCAGCCAAGTTTGGGCGTCACCCTACAATGAGCAGTACTTC	-	TRBV14	-	TRBJ2-7
CSARRDRGFDQPQHF	TGCAGTGCTAGGAGGGACAGGGGCTTCGATCAGCCCCAGCATTTT	TRBD1	TRBV20-1	-	TRBJ1-5
CSAYGTSGNEQYF	TGCAGTGCCTACGGGACCAGCGGCAATGAGCAGTACTTC	-	TRBV20-1	-	TRBJ2-5
CASSPTSDNEQFF	TGTGCCAGCAGTCCCACTAGTGACAATGAGCAGTTCTTC	-	TRBV12-3/TRBV12-4	many	TRBJ2-1
CSAPGIGYEQYFCASTYNRGKLFF	-	-	TRBV20-1	-	TRBJ1-4
CASSLKDRGRETQYF	TGTGCCAGCAGTTTAAAGGACAGGGGCCGAGAGACCCAGTACTTC	TRBD1	TRBV27	few	TRBJ2-5